This TCR beta chain was sequenced during a study of blood T cell repertoires in COVID-19 (dated by TCRdb to between 2020 and 2021). Regarding the complete study: Samples covering the acute and convalescent phases of COVID-19 were provided by collaborators in the United States, Italy and Spain. The material from the prospective study consisted of cDNA or gDNA derived from T cells, B-cell-depleted T cells, or PBMCs. Subjects who had been exposed to COVID-19, were actively infected with it, or had recovered from it provided the deeply sampled blood TCRbeta repertoires that made up the dataset. The repertoires were made available in a free public database intended to serve as a resource for research on the immune response to SARS-CoV-2. The samples were drawn from two sources: the first 160 participants of the ongoing ImmuneRACE study, and 1,000 to 1,500 subjects contributed by 6 global collaborators. Sample metadata almost always included a de-identified subject ID, COVID-19 status, age in years and sex. HLA class I and class II types, where available, came from metadata supplied by the sample provider rather than from assay-based typing.

TCRbeta CDR3 regions were amplified from genomic DNA by means of the immunoSEQ Assay, a bias-controlled multiplex PCR. The authors' analysis ran thus. Within the assay, amplification of reference gene primers was used to estimate how many nucleated cells each sample contained. To quantify the absolute abundance of each unique TCRbeta CDR3 rearrangement, sequence reads were collapsed and filtered. For each sample, productive Simpson clonality was calculated as the square root of Simpson's diversity index across productive rearrangements. TCRdb holds this immuneACCESS table with in-frame rearrangements only. Some clones are missing; in checked studies, unresolved V genes explain under half, and the rest has no known cause. V and J calls and clone size are copied from that table; D and trimming were computed from the DNA. For this sample the table gives under 300,000 clones, of which 70% to 90% were detected only once. Around 12% of the sample is held by the ten biggest clonotypes.

About this clone itself: Its antigen is still unknown. No base qualities exist here, and no much larger clone lies one base off it.

In Seattle, one collaborating source enrolled patients while the infection was active and tracked those patients longitudinally over the course of disease. Collaborating institutions collected whole blood in K2EDTA tubes following their own protocols. Collaborator samples were shipped for TCRbeta analysis as frozen whole blood, isolated PBMCs, or DNA extracted from either sample type. The germline V gene provides CDR1 KGHSH and CDR2 LQKENI. The CDR3, from cysteine to phenylalanine, totals 14 residues. Left in the record is the CDR3 DNA by itself, 42 bases read in frame from the first base. V ends up 4 bases short and J 6 bases short, with an unmatched junction base count of 4. Summary of the overall study and its limitations: Clinical and demographic metadata were provided uncurated, with the amount varying by source and participant.

The chain is made from TRBV18 and TRBJ2-7, with TRBD1 matching 12 junction bases. This sequence originates from a woman aged 30 to 39 with COVID-19, enrolled during active disease. The sample consisted of peripheral blood. DNA sequence: TGTGCCAGCTCACAGGGACAGGGGGCTTTCGAGCAGTACTTC. Its product reads: CASSQGQGAFEQYF.